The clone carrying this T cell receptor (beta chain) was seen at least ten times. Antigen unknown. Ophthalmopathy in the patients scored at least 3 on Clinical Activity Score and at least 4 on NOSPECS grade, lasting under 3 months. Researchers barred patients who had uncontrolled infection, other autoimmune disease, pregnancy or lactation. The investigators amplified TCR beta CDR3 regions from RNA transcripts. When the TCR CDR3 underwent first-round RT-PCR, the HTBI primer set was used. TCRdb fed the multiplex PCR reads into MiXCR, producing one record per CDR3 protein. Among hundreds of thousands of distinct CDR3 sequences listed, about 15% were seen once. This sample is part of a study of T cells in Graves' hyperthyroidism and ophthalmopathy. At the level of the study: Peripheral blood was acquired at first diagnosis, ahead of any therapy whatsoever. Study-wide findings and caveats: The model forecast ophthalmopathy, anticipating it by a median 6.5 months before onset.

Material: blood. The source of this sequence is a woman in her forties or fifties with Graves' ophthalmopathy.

The CDR3 DNA sequence: TGTGCCAGCAGCTTGTCGGTGGCCGGGGAGCTGTTTTTT. As protein: CASSLSVAGELFF. The chain couples TRBV11-3 to TRBJ2-2; D ambiguous. V was clipped by 3 bases and J by 6 bases, with 8 bases between them. Germline V gene lookup returns CDR1 SGHNT and CDR2 YENEEA. CDR3 size: 13 residues.